This entry describes one T cell receptor (beta chain). The sample comes from a study of blood T cell repertoires in COVID-19. Study at large: Acute-phase and convalescent COVID-19 samples originated in the United States, Italy and Spain.

The recovered donors of Cohort 3 showed two negative PCRs, clearance, or symptom resolution. Here immunoSEQ multiplex PCR was the method, and the copy in TCRdb shows in-frame clones only, minus some. The profile shows about 480,000 clones, around 87% of them singletons. The receptor's source is a woman aged 40-49 years who had recovered from COVID-19. The sample comprised PBMCs or T cells enriched from blood (not recorded which).

This CDR3 reads CAPLPGVYTGELFF. CDR3 DNA sequence: TGTGCCCCCCTCCCGGGAGTCTACACCGGGGAGCTGTTTTTT. This chain joins TRBV30 and TRBJ2-2, with D possibly TRBD2 on 6 matching bases. Germline V gene data show CDR1 as GTSNPN and CDR2 as SVGIG (reference sequence). This CDR3 has 14 amino acids. The V and J ends lost 8 bases and 3 bases respectively, with 16 bases between them.